This T cell receptor beta chain stems from a study of spatial heterogeneity in lung cancer. The wider study: Consistently, beta-chain sequences turned up in larger numbers than alpha-chain sequences did.

Every cDNA TCR molecule received its own unique molecular identifier. TCRdb called the 5' RACE reads again in MiXCR, with one record for every CDR3 protein. The data contain approximately 6,200 distinct CDR3 sequences, about 18% of them seen just once; the ten biggest clones take up over 15%. CDR1 and CDR2 (germline): SGHVS, FQNEAQ. The CDR3 covers 18 residues. Trimming took 4 bases from V and 5 from J, leaving 25 bases between them. Time point described: sample taken at primary tumor resection. The donors, roughly 70 patients with untreated early-stage non-small cell lung cancer, provided the samples. Whole RNA came from tumor, nontumor lung or frozen PBMC and was sequenced without being sorted.

The clonotype originates from a male donor with early-stage non-small cell lung cancer. The V and J genes are TRBV7-8 and TRBJ2-3, with a weak D call TRBD2 (6 bases). Sequences were derived from normal lung tissue next to the tumor, sampled at surgery. This chain's CDR3 is CASSSIMAGLNGGDTQYF. In nucleotides, the CDR3 is TGTGCCAGCAGCTCCATCATGGCGGGATTAAACGGAGGAGATACGCAGTATTTT.